The 21 T cell receptor beta chains in this list originate from one sample, sequenced in a study of T cells after yellow fever vaccination. One entry per CDR3 protein results from TCRdb running MiXCR on the 5' RACE reads. The sample shows roughly 50,000 distinct CDR3 sequences, around 7% of them seen only once. Sequenced here: CD8+ T cells sorted from PBMCs, sampled roughly 14 days after the first yellow fever vaccination. These receptors came from a young man who received the YFV17D yellow fever vaccine.

A note on this clonotype: Being one base from a much bigger clone, this may be a read error. The chain employs TRBV12-3 or TRBV12-4 and TRBJ2-4; D is uncertain. Trimming cost V 5 bases and J 7 bases, with 12 bases left between them. The CDR3 runs 13 residues. The CDR3 loop reads CASSDPVENIQYF. The CDR3 DNA sequence: TGTGCCAGCAGTGACCCGGTGGAGAACATTCAGTACTTC.

This clonotype has at least ten counts. V usage is TRBV12-3 or TRBV12-4 and J usage is TRBJ1-4; D may be TRBD1 (6 bases). This CDR3 comprises 14 residues. V gave up 5 bases and J gave up 6 bases, with 13 bases separating them. CDR3 protein: CASSVDRVYEKLFF. As DNA, the CDR3 is TGTGCCAGCAGTGTGGACAGAGTCTATGAAAAACTGTTTTTT.

This clonotype was picked up many times. This chain joins TRBV5-1 and TRBJ1-1; 8 nucleotides line up with TRBD1. The CDR3 is 14 residues long. Germline loops: CDR1 SGHRS, CDR2 YFSETQ. V shed 2 bases and J 4 bases; nucleotides not matched to a gene: 4. The CDR3, as DNA: TGCGCCAGCAGCTTCCCAGGGGGCGGCACTGAAGCTTTCTTT. It yields the protein CASSFPGGGTEAFF.

The V call is TRBV29-1, the J call TRBJ2-5; D perhaps matches TRBD2 (6 bases). Trimming took 4 bases from V and 2 from J, leaving 8 bases between them. The V gene's germline CDR1 is SQVTM and CDR2 ANQGSEA. The CDR3 loop spans 12 amino acids. The CDR3 loop reads CSVVAGQETQYF. CDR3 in DNA: TGCAGCGTTGTTGCGGGACAAGAGACCCAGTACTTC.

This clonotype occurred many times. V and J are TRBV12-3 or TRBV12-4 and TRBJ2-1; D gene uncertain. The CDR3 consists of 11 residues. V gave up 3 bases and J gave up 5 bases, with 2 bases separating them. CDR3 sequence (DNA): TGTGCCAGCAGTTTTGACAATGAGCAGTTCTTC. Translated: CASSFDNEQFF.

This clonotype was seen many times. This chain uses TRBV9 with TRBJ1-1; D is unresolved. Germline-derived CDR1 and CDR2 are SGDLS and YYNGEE. The V end lost 0 bases, the J end lost 9 bases, and 15 bases lay between the germline ends. This CDR3 region has 14 residues. The CDR3 DNA follows: TGTGCCAGCAGCGTAGAGTCCACCCCGGGGAAAGCTTTCTTT. Protein product: CASSVESTPGKAFF.

Ten or more counts support this clonotype. This chain joins TRBV12-3 or TRBV12-4 and TRBJ2-1; no clear D gene. The CDR3 loop spans 11 amino acids. V shed 7 bases and J shed 7 bases, with 8 bases lying between them. CDR3 coding DNA: TGTGCCAGCACGATGGGAAATGAGCAGTTCTTC. Translation: CASTMGNEQFF.

This clonotype has a handful of counts. This chain connects TRBV7-9 to TRBJ2-6, with D tentatively TRBD1 (5 bases). CDR1 SEHNR and CDR2 FQNEAQ come from the germline V gene (reference sequence). This CDR3 is 17 amino acids long. The germline V and J ends were trimmed by 4 bases and 0 bases, with 13 bases remaining between them. As DNA, the CDR3 is TGTGCCAGCAGCTCCGGTCAGGGCAGCTCTGGGGCCAACGTCCTGACTTTC. Its protein is CASSSGQGSSGANVLTF.

About this clonotype itself: This may arise from a read error, as a much more abundant clone is one base away. V and J are TRBV5-5 and TRBJ1-1; TRBD1 might be the D (6 bases). Germline CDR1 reads SGHKS; CDR2 reads YYEKEE (reference sequence). This CDR3 contains 15 residues. The ends were cut back, 6 bases at V and 3 bases at J, with 18 bases in the middle. The CDR3 DNA reads TGTGCCAGCAAGTTGTATTGGGGGCTGGACACTGAAGCTTTCTTT. Its translation is CASKLYWGLDTEAFF.

This clonotype was seen ten or more times. The V call is TRBV4-1, the J call TRBJ1-2; possible D gene TRBD1, 6 bases. Trimming took 0 bases from V and 0 from J, leaving 8 bases between them. This CDR3 is 15 amino acids long. Germline values: CDR1 MGHRA, CDR2 YSYEKL. Here the CDR3 reads CASSQERQANYGYTF. The CDR3 DNA is TGCGCCAGCAGCCAAGAAAGACAGGCTAACTATGGCTACACCTTC.

This clonotype has at least ten counts. The chain carries TRBV5-1 and TRBJ2-7; 8 positions match TRBD1. CDR1 and CDR2 (germline): SGHRS, YFSETQ. V trimming: 4 bases; J trimming: 2 bases; junction bases outside the gene matches: 14. The CDR3 covers 17 residues. The CDR3 reads CASSPIILPTGAYEQYF. In nucleotides, the CDR3 is TGCGCCAGCAGCCCTATTATTCTTCCGACAGGGGCCTACGAGCAGTACTTC.

At least ten counts were recorded for this clonotype. This chain uses TRBV27 with TRBJ2-1, with TRBD2 as a possible D gene (6 bases). V lost 5 bases to trimming and J lost 3 bases, with 14 bases between them. There are 15 residues in the CDR3. Germline V lookup: CDR1 MNHEY, CDR2 SMNVEV (reference sequence). The CDR3 loop reads CASSGGALFYNEQFF. The CDR3 DNA reads TGTGCCAGCAGTGGCGGGGCTCTCTTCTACAATGAGCAGTTCTTC.

This clonotype was seen more than once but under ten times. This chain connects TRBV5-5 to TRBJ1-3; D remains ambiguous. The CDR3 consists of 17 residues. Trimming cost V 3 bases and J 2 bases, with 18 bases left between them. Per germline, CDR1 SGHKS and CDR2 YYEKEE (reference sequence). The CDR3 is CASSSKPPGAPGNTIYF. In DNA, the CDR3 is TGTGCCAGCAGCTCAAAGCCCCCAGGAGCCCCTGGAAACACCATATATTTT.

This clonotype was counted ten times or more. J is TRBJ2-2 and V is TRBV7-9; D not resolved. The CDR3 is 15 amino acids. Germline V lookup: CDR1 SEHNR, CDR2 FQNEAQ (reference sequence). V gave up 4 bases and J gave up 0 bases, with 9 bases separating them. The CDR3 reads CASSSPAPNTGELFF. The CDR3, as DNA: TGTGCCAGCAGCTCCCCGGCCCCGAACACCGGGGAGCTGTTTTTT.

This clonotype was found many times. The chain uses TRBV7-9 and TRBJ2-2, with TRBD1 identical over 7 bases. This CDR3 is built from 16 residues. Trimming at V came to 0 bases and at J to 6 bases, leaving 7 bases not matched to a gene. Per the germline V gene, CDR1 is SEHNR and CDR2 is FQNEAQ (reference sequence). In DNA, the CDR3 is TGTGCCAGCAGCTTAGCGCCGCGTCAGGGGGCCGGGGAGCTGTTTTTT. Protein: CASSLAPRQGAGELFF.

This clonotype was seen repeatedly, ten times or more. The V and J genes are TRBV2 and TRBJ1-5; tentatively, D is TRBD1 (5 bases). V was clipped by 3 bases and J by 4 bases, with 13 bases between them. The CDR3 has 15 residues. Germline lookup yields CDR1 SNHLY and CDR2 FYNNEI. The CDR3, as DNA: TGTGCCAGCAGTGATTCCACAGGACTAAATCAGCCCCAGCATTTT. Residues: CASSDSTGLNQPQHF.

There are many counts of this clonotype. This chain joins TRBV7-8 and TRBJ1-1, with a possible D match to TRBD1 (5 bases). V shed 2 bases and J shed 5 bases, with 15 bases lying between them. The CDR3 is 15 amino acids. Germline V lookup: CDR1 SGHVS, CDR2 FQNEAQ. CDR3 bases: TGTGCCAGCAGCTTACAGGATCGGGGGGAGACTGAAGCTTTCTTT. Amino acids: CASSLQDRGETEAFF.

In this sample, this clonotype turned up many times. V usage is TRBV6-4 and J usage is TRBJ2-2; 10 positions agree with TRBD1. Losses at the gene ends were 2 bases for V and 6 bases for J; bases not matched to a gene: 0. CDR3 length equals 14 residues. Germline assignment: CDR1 MRHNA and CDR2 SNTAGT. The chain's CDR3 is CASSDGQGAGELFF. CDR3 sequence (DNA): TGTGCCAGCAGTGACGGACAGGGGGCCGGGGAGCTGTTTTTT.

Ten or more counts support this clonotype. The chain uses TRBV5-1 and TRBJ2-2, with D tentatively TRBD2 (6 bases). V lost 0 bases and J lost 5, with 17 bases in between. Germline CDR1 and CDR2: SGHRS and YFSETQ. The CDR3 sequence is 17 residues long. CDR3 loop: CASSLERAVLGTGELFF. The DNA of the CDR3 is TGCGCCAGCAGCTTGGAGCGGGCCGTTTTGGGGACCGGGGAGCTGTTTTTT.

This clonotype was observed at least ten times. V and J are TRBV29-1 and TRBJ1-1; D perhaps matches TRBD1 (6 bases). Germline V CDR1 and CDR2: SQVTM, ANQGSEA. CDR3 length: 12 amino acids. The ends were cut back, 6 bases at V and 8 bases at J, with 16 bases in the middle. The CDR3 DNA follows: TGCAGCGTCAACGGGGGGGCGACCGAAGCTTTCTTT. Its translation is CSVNGGATEAFF.

This clonotype was picked up many times. The chain recombines TRBV18 with TRBJ2-7; weak D call: TRBD1 (6 bases). This CDR3 comprises 14 residues. V was clipped by 2 bases and J by 2 bases, with 10 bases between them. Germline CDR1 KGHSH, CDR2 LQKENI. The chain's CDR3 is CASSPYGDTYEQYF. In DNA form, the CDR3 reads TGTGCCAGCTCACCATACGGGGACACCTACGAGCAGTACTTC.